These T cell receptor beta chains were read from a single sample in a study of cytomegalovirus exposure and HLA in healthy donors. Measured with immunoSEQ multiplex PCR; TCRdb has only the in-frame clones, and not every one. The table lists over 100,000 clones, around three quarters of them singletons. Sequenced input: PBMCs. Receptors were obtained from a woman aged 18-35 years in good health and CMV-seropositive. Both conserved end residues are part of each CDR3. The D gene is left open where the match is weak. Expanded clones are given a class, and other clones once, few, many or no size at all.

TRBV5-6	NA	TRBJ2-5	NA	CASSLAAGLETQYF	TGTGCCAGCAGCTTGGCCGCGGGCTTGGAGACCCAGTACTTC
TRBV7-8	NA	TRBJ2-7	NA	CASSFREWGEQYF	TGTGCCAGCAGCTTCAGGGAATGGGGCGAGCAGTACTTC
TRBV5-4	NA	TRBJ2-5	TRBD2	CASSSGGPVAGTETQYF	TGTGCCAGCAGCTCCGGGGGGCCGGTAGCGGGAACAGAGACCCAGTACTTC
TRBV28	few	TRBJ2-1	NA	CASSLFSSWQADEQFF	TGTGCCAGCAGTTTATTTTCTAGCTGGCAAGCGGATGAGCAGTTCTTC
TRBV5-1	NA	TRBJ2-3	NA	CASSWSAGRNTDTQYF	TGCGCCAGCAGCTGGTCGGCGGGCAGGAACACAGATACGCAGTATTTT
TRBV11-2	NA	TRBJ2-3	TRBD2	CASSLFSGAETSTDTQYF	TGTGCCAGCAGCTTATTTAGCGGGGCGGAAACTAGCACAGATACGCAGTATTTT
TRBV6-5	NA	TRBJ1-5	TRBD1	CASTPRQGVHQPQHF	TGTGCCAGCACTCCACGACAGGGAGTACATCAGCCCCAGCATTTT
TRBV28	NA	TRBJ2-7	NA	CASEAASYEQYF	TGTGCCAGCGAGGCAGCCTCCTACGAGCAGTACTTC
TRBV28	NA	TRBJ2-7	TRBD1	CASRTPRTGINEQYF	TGTGCCAGCAGGACCCCTAGGACAGGGATCAACGAGCAGTACTTC
TRBV11-2	once	TRBJ1-1	TRBD1	CASSQGYRGEKKNTEAFF	TGTGCCAGCAGCCAGGGGTACAGGGGGGAGAAAAAGAACACTGAAGCTTTCTTT
TRBV19	NA	TRBJ2-5	TRBD1	CASSRYGTGKEAQYF	TGTGCCAGTAGCAGATACGGGACAGGCAAAGAGGCCCAGTACTTC
TRBV5-1	NA	TRBJ2-5	TRBD2	CASSSGRDQETQYF	TGCGCCAGCAGCTCCGGGAGGGACCAAGAGACCCAGTACTTC
TRBV15	NA	TRBJ2-7	TRBD2	CATSVSGNSYEQYF	TGTGCCACCAGCGTTAGCGGGAATTCCTACGAGCAGTACTTC
TRBV4-2	NA	TRBJ2-7	TRBD2	CASSLLGGSGRVQTYEQYF	TGTGCCAGCAGCCTCCTCGGCGGTAGCGGGAGGGTCCAAACCTACGAGCAGTACTTC
TRBV6-5	NA	TRBJ2-3	TRBD1	CASSRDRGTDTQYF	TGTGCCAGCAGCCGCGACAGGGGCACAGATACGCAGTATTTT
TRBV9	NA	TRBJ2-7	TRBD2	CASSVDPSGTLSYEQYF	TGTGCCAGCAGCGTAGACCCTAGCGGGACCCTCTCCTACGAGCAGTACTTC
TRBV6-4	NA	TRBJ1-1	NA	CASSVLAGAKTEAFF	TGTGCCAGCAGTGTTCTGGCAGGGGCGAAGACTGAAGCTTTCTTT
TRBV12-5	NA	TRBJ2-7	TRBD2	CASGPGLAGGREQYF	TGTGCTAGTGGTCCAGGACTAGCGGGAGGTCGCGAGCAGTACTTC
TRBV2	once	TRBJ2-7	NA	CASSETGYEQYF	TGTGCCAGCAGTGAGACAGGATACGAGCAGTACTTC
TRBV6-1	NA	TRBJ2-2	NA	CASIWGRNTGELFF	TGTGCCAGCATTTGGGGCAGAAACACCGGGGAGCTGTTTTTT
TRBV7-9	NA	TRBJ2-1	NA	CASSLTVNEQFF	TGTGCCAGCAGCTTAACAGTAAATGAGCAGTTCTTC
TRBV28	few	TRBJ2-3	TRBD1	CASRPTGGVDTQYF	TGTGCCAGCAGACCGACAGGGGGTGTAGATACGCAGTATTTT
TRBV7-6	NA	TRBJ2-3	TRBD2	CDSSSGLAGVSTDTQYF	TGTGACAGCAGCTCCGGACTAGCGGGGGTTAGCACAGATACGCAGTATTTT
TRBV28	NA	TRBJ2-5	NA	CASSGRIATDQETQYF	TGTGCCAGCAGCGGCCGGATAGCCACGGACCAAGAGACCCAGTACTTC
TRBV7-6	NA	TRBJ2-7	TRBD1	CASSLSTGVINEQYF	TGTGCCAGCAGCTTGTCCACAGGGGTAATAAACGAGCAGTACTTC
TRBV6-1	NA	TRBJ2-7	NA	CASNLYPDSTYEQYF	TGTGCCAGCAACCTATATCCCGACAGCACCTACGAGCAGTACTTC
TRBV6-5	NA	TRBJ1-2	NA	CASSPLPGHFYGYTF	TGTGCCAGCAGCCCTCTGCCGGGACACTTCTATGGCTACACCTTC
TRBV5-4	NA	TRBJ2-6	NA	CVSSPGLFRAGANVLTF	TGTGTCAGCAGCCCCGGACTTTTTCGAGCTGGGGCCAACGTCCTGACTTTC
TRBV11-3	NA	TRBJ2-7	TRBD2	CASSPRRGVDEQYF	TGTGCCAGCAGTCCCCGGCGGGGGGTGGACGAGCAGTACTTC
TRBV9	NA	TRBJ2-2	TRBD2	CASSVGGGTGELFF	TGTGCCAGCAGCGTAGGGGGGGGGACCGGGGAGCTGTTTTTT
TRBV19	NA	TRBJ1-1	NA	CASSPMGRGGRYTEAFF	TGTGCCAGTAGTCCCATGGGGAGGGGAGGAAGGTACACTGAAGCTTTCTTT
TRBV19	NA	TRBJ2-3	NA	CASSIDQIWVVPRDTQYF	TGTGCCAGTAGTATAGATCAGATTTGGGTAGTCCCTAGGGATACGCAGTATTTT
TRBV5-4	NA	TRBJ1-3	TRBD1	CASSLWGTGRRRGNTIYF	TGTGCCAGCAGCTTATGGGGGACAGGTAGACGACGGGGAAACACCATATATTTT
TRBV5-1	few	TRBJ1-2	NA	CASSFGQRPNNYGYTF	TGCGCCAGCAGCTTTGGACAACGACCGAATAACTATGGCTACACCTTC
TRBV6-6	NA	TRBJ2-1	TRBD1	CASSYGTGGYNEQFF	TGTGCCAGCAGTTACGGGACAGGGGGCTACAATGAGCAGTTCTTC
TRBV9	NA	TRBJ2-7	NA	CASSGGGRSYEQYF	TGTGCCAGCAGCGGCGGAGGGCGGTCCTACGAGCAGTACTTC
TRBV28	NA	TRBJ1-2	TRBD1	CARSTGGRGYTF	TGTGCCAGGAGCACAGGGGGGCGAGGCTACACCTTC
TRBV23-1	few	TRBJ1-1	NA	CASSPTEVRMNTEAFF	TGCGCCAGCAGTCCCACGGAGGTGCGAATGAACACTGAAGCTTTCTTT
TRBV6-6	few	TRBJ2-7	NA	CASSSRPPGQGGEQYF	TGTGCCAGCAGCTCTCGTCCCCCGGGGCAGGGAGGCGAGCAGTACTTC
TRBV9	NA	TRBJ2-2	TRBD2	CASSVRTFGGRDTGELFF	TGTGCCAGCAGCGTAAGGACGTTTGGCGGGAGAGACACCGGGGAGCTGTTTTTT
TRBV7-6	NA	TRBJ2-7	TRBD1	CASSGDSERHEQYF	TGTGCCAGCAGCGGGGACAGTGAAAGGCACGAGCAGTACTTC
TRBV4-1	NA	TRBJ2-1	TRBD2	CASSRLSFTSEGGNEQFF	TGCGCCAGCAGCCGTCTCTCTTTTACTAGCGAGGGAGGGAATGAGCAGTTCTTC
TRBV5-5	NA	TRBJ2-2	NA	CASSLYLNTGELFF	TGTGCCAGCAGCTTGTATCTGAACACCGGGGAGCTGTTTTTT
TRBV27	few	TRBJ2-1	TRBD2	CASRRSDGSGPQFF	TGTGCCAGCAGGCGAAGCGATGGTAGCGGGCCGCAGTTCTTC
TRBV5-4	NA	TRBJ2-2	NA	CASSSKRQNTGELFF	TGTGCCAGCAGCTCCAAGAGACAGAACACCGGGGAGCTGTTTTTT
TRBV6-6	medium-sized	TRBJ2-1	NA	CASSRGSSYNEQFF	TGTGCCAGCAGTCGCGGTAGCTCCTACAATGAGCAGTTCTTC
TRBV9	NA	TRBJ2-1	TRBD1	CASSLRDRAVDEQFF	TGTGCCAGCAGCCTCCGGGACAGGGCTGTTGATGAGCAGTTCTTC
TRBV18	NA	TRBJ2-7	TRBD1	CASSPGQGSYEQYF	TGTGCCAGCTCACCCGGACAGGGGTCCTACGAGCAGTACTTC
TRBV7-2	once	TRBJ2-7	NA	CASRNRASYEQYF	TGTGCCAGCCGCAACAGGGCCTCCTACGAGCAGTACTTC
TRBV5-1	NA	TRBJ2-1	NA	CASSRPGVGEQFF	TGCGCCAGCAGCCGTCCAGGGGTGGGTGAGCAGTTCTTC
TRBV15	NA	TRBJ1-1	NA	CATSRPGTGYTEAFF	TGTGCCACCAGCAGACCCGGAACAGGGTACACTGAAGCTTTCTTT
TRBV4-1	NA	TRBJ2-7	NA	CASSQWDSNYEQYF	TGCGCCAGCAGCCAATGGGACTCTAACTACGAGCAGTACTTC
TRBV13	NA	TRBJ2-4	NA	CASSPEIAKNIQYF	TGTGCCAGCAGCCCCGAGATAGCCAAAAACATTCAGTACTTC
TRBV30	once	TRBJ2-7	NA	CAWSGSGAREQYF	TGTGCCTGGAGTGGTAGCGGAGCTCGCGAGCAGTACTTC